Sequencing of this T cell receptor beta chain was carried out in a study of T cell responses to AZD1222 COVID-19 vaccine. Generated by immunoSEQ multiplex PCR, the TCRdb table keeps only in-frame clones and is missing some. The sample consists of over 100,000 clones, approximately 86% of them appearing once. CDR3 length: 15 amino acids. Trimming cost V 0 bases and J 3 bases; bases outside gene matches: 5. Germline CDR1 SGHNT, CDR2 YYREEE (reference sequence). Material: peripheral blood, obtained on day 0 of AZD1222 vaccination. The clonotype comes from an adult in good health. The chain links TRBV5-4 to TRBJ1-2, with 7 bases identical to TRBD1. CDR3 coding DNA: TGTGCCAGCAGCTTGGCCAACAGGGGAGACTATGGCTACACCTTC. It codes for CASSLANRGDYGYTF.